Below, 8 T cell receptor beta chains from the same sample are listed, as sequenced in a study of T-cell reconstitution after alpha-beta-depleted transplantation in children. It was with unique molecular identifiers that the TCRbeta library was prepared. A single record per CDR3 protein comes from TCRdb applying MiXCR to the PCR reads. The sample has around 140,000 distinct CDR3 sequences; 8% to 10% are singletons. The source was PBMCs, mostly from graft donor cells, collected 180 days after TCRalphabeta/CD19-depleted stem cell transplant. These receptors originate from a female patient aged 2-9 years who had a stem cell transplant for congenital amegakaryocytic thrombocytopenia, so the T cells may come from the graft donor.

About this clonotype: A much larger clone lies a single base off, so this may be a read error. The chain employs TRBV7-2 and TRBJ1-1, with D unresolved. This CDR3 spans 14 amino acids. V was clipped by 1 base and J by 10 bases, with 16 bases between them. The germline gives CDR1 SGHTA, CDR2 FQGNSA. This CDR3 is CASSLESGPNGAFF. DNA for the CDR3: TGTGCCAGCAGCTTAGAGTCCGGGCCCAATGGAGCTTTCTTT.

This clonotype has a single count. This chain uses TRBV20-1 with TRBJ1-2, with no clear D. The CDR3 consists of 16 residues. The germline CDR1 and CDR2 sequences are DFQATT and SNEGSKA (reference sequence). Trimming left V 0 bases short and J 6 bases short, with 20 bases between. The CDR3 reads CSARDITHPDWDGYTF. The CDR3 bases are TGCAGTGCTAGAGATATTACACACCCGGACTGGGATGGCTACACCTTC.

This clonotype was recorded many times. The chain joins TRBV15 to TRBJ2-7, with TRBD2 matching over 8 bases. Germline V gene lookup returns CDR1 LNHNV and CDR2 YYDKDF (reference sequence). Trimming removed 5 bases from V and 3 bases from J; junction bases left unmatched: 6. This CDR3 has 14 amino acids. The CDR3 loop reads CATSPRREDYEQYF. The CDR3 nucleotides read TGTGCCACCAGCCCAAGGCGGGAGGACTACGAGCAGTACTTC.

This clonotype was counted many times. The CDR3 reads CASSSVLGRVTDTQYF. The CDR3, as DNA: TGTGCCAGCAGCTCGGTCCTGGGCAGGGTCACAGATACGCAGTATTTT. The chain joins TRBV5-5 to TRBJ2-3; weak D call: TRBD1 (5 bases). The CDR3 covers 16 residues. Germline values: CDR1 SGHKS, CDR2 YYEKEE (reference sequence). The V gene lost 3 bases and the J gene lost 2 bases, with 16 bases spanning the gap.

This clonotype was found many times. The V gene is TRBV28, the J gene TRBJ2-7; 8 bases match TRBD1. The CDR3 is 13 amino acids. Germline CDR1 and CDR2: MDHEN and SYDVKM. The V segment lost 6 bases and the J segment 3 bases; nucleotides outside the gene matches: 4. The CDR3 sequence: CASRSGQGYEQYF. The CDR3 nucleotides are TGTGCCAGCAGGAGTGGACAGGGCTACGAGCAGTACTTC.

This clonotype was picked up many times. CDR3 amino acids: CASSHGRMGETQYF. The CDR3 DNA follows: TGTGCCAGCTCACACGGCCGGATGGGAGAGACCCAGTACTTC. This chain uses TRBV18 with TRBJ2-5, with unresolved D. This CDR3 region has 14 residues. V was cut by 4 bases and J by 4 bases, with 13 bases left in between. CDR1 is KGHSH, CDR2 LQKENI, per germline. The variable domain in full, with the rest retrieved from reference TRBV18 and TRBJ2-5, is NAGVMQNPRHLVRRRGQEARLRCSPMKGHSHVYWYRQLPEEGLKFMVYLQKENIIDESGMPKERFSAEFPKEGPSILRIQQVVRGDSAAYFCASSHGRMGETQYFGPGTRLLVL.

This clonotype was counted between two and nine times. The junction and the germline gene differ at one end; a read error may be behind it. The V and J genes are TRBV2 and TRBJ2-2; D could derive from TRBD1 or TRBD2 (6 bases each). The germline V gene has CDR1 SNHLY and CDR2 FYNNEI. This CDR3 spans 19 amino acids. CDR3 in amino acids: CTSSFPRGGLAPGAGELFF. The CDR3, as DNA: TGTACCAGCAGTTTCCCGAGAGGGGGGCTAGCGCCCGGGGCCGGGGAGCTGTTTTTT.

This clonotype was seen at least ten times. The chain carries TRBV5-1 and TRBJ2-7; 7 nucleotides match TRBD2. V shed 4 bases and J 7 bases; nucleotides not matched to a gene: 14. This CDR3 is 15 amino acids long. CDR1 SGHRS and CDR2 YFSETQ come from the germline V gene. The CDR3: CASSRRFAGVREQYF. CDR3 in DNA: TGCGCCAGCAGCCGGAGGTTTGCGGGAGTGCGGGAGCAGTACTTC.